Following are 3 T cell receptor beta chains from one sample sequenced in a study of blood T cells in healthy people across ages. The authors ran a second PCR of 7 to 11 cycles using a sample-barcoded 5' primer and a J-beta primer mix. TCRdb itself ran the 5' RACE reads through MiXCR, one entry per CDR3 protein. Of around 780,000 distinct CDR3 sequences listed, 25% to 30% are singletons. These same data were also listed under a study on T cells of mothers and their children.

The sequenced sample consisted of blood. These receptors were taken from a boy aged 5-17 years in good health.

The chain employs TRBV29-1 and TRBJ2-7; possible D gene TRBD2, 5 bases. The V gene's germline CDR1 is SQVTM and CDR2 ANQGSEA. The length of the CDR3 is 12 residues. Trimming removed 4 bases from V and 3 bases from J, with 10 bases in between. This CDR3 reads CSVVVEDYEQYF. CDR3 DNA sequence: TGCAGCGTTGTTGTGGAGGACTACGAGCAGTACTTC.

In its sample, this clonotype was seen a few times. The genes are TRBV29-1 and TRBJ2-4, with D possibly matching TRBD2 (6 bases). The germline V and J ends were trimmed by 6 bases and 9 bases, with 15 bases remaining between them. Looked up from germline, CDR1 is SQVTM and CDR2 is ANQGSEA. This CDR3 contains 12 residues. The CDR3 protein is CSVGTLRGIQYF. Written as DNA, the CDR3 is TGCAGCGTCGGGACTCTAAGGGGCATTCAGTACTTC.

In its sample, this clonotype was seen a few times. The rearrangement links TRBV14 to TRBJ2-1; TRBD1 might be the D (6 bases). From germline, CDR1 is SGHDN and CDR2 FVKESK. This CDR3 is built from 13 residues. Trimming removed 3 bases at V and 10 bases at J, with 13 bases between. In nucleotides, the CDR3 is TGTGCCAGCAGCCACCCAACAGGGAAAGAGCAGTTCTTC. Translating it yields CASSHPTGKEQFF.